The 15 T cell receptor beta chains reported below all come from one sample, sequenced in a study of regulatory T cells in long-lasting Graves disease. Arm-PCR with iRepertoire HTBI primers amplified the CDR3 regions for these TCR beta libraries. TCRdb passed the multiplex PCR reads through MiXCR, listing each CDR3 protein once. Of roughly 470,000 distinct CDR3 sequences detected, about a fifth appear once; the ten largest clones hold less than 9%. The time point was: persistent/refractory GD, antithyroid drugs over 5 years with positive TRAb. Isolated PBMC RNA provided the starting material for the TCR library. The material sequenced was peripheral blood mononuclear cells (PBMCs), taken when the disease was refractory, from a patient treated with antithyroid drugs. The receptors derive from a female donor with Graves disease.

This clonotype was counted at least ten times. The V and J genes are TRBV28 and TRBJ2-7; D perhaps matches TRBD1 (6 bases). Germline CDR1 reads MDHEN; CDR2 reads SYDVKM. Deletions cut 2 bases from V and 5 bases from J, with 16 bases between. The CDR3 extends over 15 amino acids. CDR3 protein: CASSLGGGGWDEQYF. In DNA, the CDR3 is TGTGCCAGCAGTTTAGGTGGGGGCGGATGGGACGAGCAGTACTTC.

There are many counts of this clonotype. A read error may account for a junction end that differs from germline. Here the CDR3 reads CASSGTGAFF. CDR3 nucleotides: TGTGCCAGCAGTGGCACTGGAGCTTTCTTT. The gene calls are TRBV2 and TRBJ1-1; D not resolved. The CDR3 is 10 residues long. CDR1 and CDR2 (germline): SNHLY, FYNNEI.

The chain joins TRBV2 to TRBJ2-3; 7 nucleotides line up with TRBD2. With 6 bases clipped from V and 2 bases from J, the junction kept 5 bases outside the gene matches. The CDR3 has 14 amino acids. Germline V CDR1 and CDR2: SNHLY, FYNNEI. CDR3 residues: CASRASGHTDTQYF. The CDR3 nucleotides are TGTGCCAGCAGAGCTAGCGGACACACAGATACGCAGTATTTT.

This clonotype was seen only a few times. The V call is TRBV20-1, the J call TRBJ1-2; TRBD1 agrees at 10 bases. The CDR3 covers 15 residues. Germline values: CDR1 DFQATT, CDR2 SNEGSKA (reference sequence). V was pared by 3 bases and J by 3 bases, with 7 bases of the junction left unmatched. The CDR3 loop reads CSARVTGGWDYGYTF. The CDR3, as DNA: TGCAGTGCTAGGGTGACAGGGGGCTGGGACTATGGCTACACCTTC.

This clonotype was counted ten times or more. The chain has TRBV30 and TRBJ1-2; D gene uncertain. The CDR3 totals 13 residues. Between the trimmed V and J ends, which lost 3 bases and 5 bases, there was a span of 13 bases. Germline V gene data show CDR1 as GTSNPN and CDR2 as SVGIG (reference sequence). CDR3 residues: CAWRSRGVYGYTF. The CDR3 nucleotides read TGTGCCTGGAGGTCGCGAGGTGTTTATGGCTACACCTTC.

In this sample, this clonotype turned up many times. The J gene is TRBJ1-4, the V gene TRBV7-6; tentative D call: TRBD1 (6 bases). The germline gives CDR1 SGHVS, CDR2 FNYEAQ. This CDR3 comprises 14 residues. V was cut by 4 bases and J by 6 bases, with 12 bases left in between. CDR3 in amino acids: CASSSRGGDEKLFF. The CDR3, as DNA: TGTGCCAGCAGCTCCAGGGGAGGTGATGAAAAACTGTTTTTT.

The chain couples TRBV7-9 to TRBJ2-7, with D possibly being TRBD2 (6 bases). CDR3 size: 14 residues. Trimming removed 0 bases at V and 3 bases at J, with 9 bases between. Germline V CDR1 and CDR2: SEHNR, FQNEAQ (reference sequence). DNA of the CDR3: TGTGCCAGCAGCTTAGCTGCGCGGGACTACGAGCAGTACTTC. It specifies CASSLAARDYEQYF.

Ten or more counts support this clonotype. The rearrangement uses TRBV28 and TRBJ2-2; 10 bases are shared with TRBD2. The germline V gene has CDR1 MDHEN and CDR2 SYDVKM. V shed 2 bases, J shed 2 bases, and the junction held 8 bases outside the gene matches. The CDR3 has 18 residues. CDR3 in DNA: TGTGCCAGCAGTTTACCTAGCGGGAGCACTAGTAACACCGGGGAGCTGTTTTTT. Translation gives CASSLPSGSTSNTGELFF.

This clonotype was detected only a few times. CDR3 nucleotide sequence: TGTGCCAGCAGTTACGGGCAGGGGGCTAATGAGCAGTACTTC. It specifies CASSYGQGANEQYF. The V call is TRBV6-5, the J call TRBJ2-7, with 8 bases matching TRBD1. Trimming at V came to 2 bases and at J to 7 bases, leaving 7 bases not matched to a gene. Germline CDR1 is MNHEY and CDR2 is SVGAGI. CDR3 length: 14 residues.

This clonotype was observed once. A clone one base away is much larger, so this may be a read error. V is TRBV19 and J is TRBJ1-1, with no clear D. The CDR3 loop spans 13 amino acids. Germline CDR1 LNHDA, CDR2 SQIVND (reference sequence). CDR3 protein: CVSSIAMNTEAFF. The CDR3 DNA reads TGTGTCAGTAGTATCGCCATGAACACTGAAGCTTTCTTT.

This clonotype appeared many times. The chain combines TRBV11-2 with TRBJ1-4; TRBD1 agrees at 7 bases. Germline CDR1 reads SGHAT; CDR2 reads FQNNGV. This CDR3 spans 16 amino acids. The trim removed 5 bases at V and 7 bases at J, leaving 13 bases unmatched. The CDR3 DNA follows: TGTGCCAGCAGCCAAAGACAGGGTCTAGGGCTTGAAAAACTGTTTTTT. It encodes CASSQRQGLGLEKLFF.

This clonotype was recorded at least ten times. V is TRBV3-1 and J is TRBJ2-7, with D uncertain. The V end was cut by 1 base, the J end by 3 bases, with 10 bases between. Germline V gene lookup returns CDR1 LGHDT and CDR2 YNNKEL (reference sequence). CDR3 length: 14 amino acids. In DNA, the CDR3 is TGTGCCAGCAGCCAAGGCGGTTTAAGCTACGAGCAGTACTTC. Translation: CASSQGGLSYEQYF.

This clonotype has a count of ten or more. The rearrangement links TRBV3-1 to TRBJ2-2, with a weak D call TRBD2 (6 bases). V dropped 1 base and J dropped 4 bases, with 10 bases sitting between them. CDR3 size: 15 residues. Germline V gene data show CDR1 as LGHDT and CDR2 as YNNKEL (reference sequence). The CDR3 bases are TGTGCCAGCAGCCAAGCCGGGAGCGGCACCGGGGAGCTGTTTTTT. It is translated as CASSQAGSGTGELFF.

This clonotype was counted ten times or more. The chain uses TRBV27 and TRBJ1-4; D is perhaps TRBD1 (6 bases). Germline CDR1 MNHEY, CDR2 SMNVEV (reference sequence). Trimming took off 5 bases at V and 4 bases at J, with 11 bases between the two ends. This CDR3 has 14 residues. As DNA, the CDR3 is TGTGCCAGCAGTCCAGGGGTCTTTAATGAAAAACTGTTTTTT. Its translation: CASSPGVFNEKLFF.

The chain uses TRBV19 and TRBJ1-1; tentatively, D is TRBD1 (6 bases). The CDR3 contains 18 residues. V gave up 3 bases and J gave up 6 bases, with 26 bases separating them. Germline CDR1 LNHDA, CDR2 SQIVND (reference sequence). Here the CDR3 reads CASSIPDGQKVYNAEAFF. For the CDR3, the DNA is TGTGCCAGTAGTATCCCGGACGGACAGAAGGTATACAACGCTGAAGCTTTCTTT.